A selection of T cell receptor beta chains follows, all from one sample in a study of shared clonotypes between healthy human individuals. Method: immunoSEQ multiplex PCR; TCRdb's copy keeps in-frame clones and lacks some. The data hold millions of clones, with about 92% observed a single time. Sequenced: naive CD4+ T cells sorted from blood. These receptors were obtained from a man between 18 and 35 years old in good health. CDR3s include the opening cysteine and the closing phenylalanine or tryptophan. A D gene is named only where the DNA matches it firmly. Clone size is given for some rows only: seen once, a few or many times, or a class if the clone is expanded.

D gene	V gene	CDR3 length	clone size	J gene	CDR3 DNA	CDR3 protein
NA	TRBV5-1	17	NA	TRBJ2-7	TGCGCCAGCAGCTCAATTGCCCGTGGGACGGTGTTCTACGAGCAGTACTTC	CASSSIARGTVFYEQYF
NA	TRBV30	12	once	TRBJ2-3	TGTGCCTGGAGTTCACGGGGGGATACGCAGTATTTT	CAWSSRGDTQYF
TRBD1	TRBV5-1	15	NA	TRBJ2-1	TGCGCCAGCAGCTTGGTCCAGGGGGCGAGGAATGAGCAGTTCTTC	CASSLVQGARNEQFF
TRBD1	TRBV5-1	13	few	TRBJ1-2	TGCGCCAGCAGCGAGGACAGGGCCTATGGCTACACCTTC	CASSEDRAYGYTF
TRBD1	TRBV30	15	NA	TRBJ1-4	TGTGCCTGGAGTGTAAGTAAGGGACAGGAAGAAAAACTGTTTTTT	CAWSVSKGQEEKLFF
NA	TRBV6-1	13	NA	TRBJ2-5	TGTGCCAGCAGTCGAGCCCTCTCGGTGGCCCAGTACTTC	CASSRALSVAQYF
NA	TRBV7-9	15	NA	TRBJ1-4	TGTGCCAGCAGCTCGAGACGACAGAACCCTGAAAAACTGTTTTTT	CASSSRRQNPEKLFF
TRBD1	TRBV7-2	13	NA	TRBJ1-2	TGTGCCAGCAGCTTCGACAGGGACTATGGCTACACCTTC	CASSFDRDYGYTF
TRBD1	TRBV5-4	15	few	TRBJ1-1	TGTGCCAGCAGCTTGGCCGGGACAGGGAACACTGAAGCTTTCTTT	CASSLAGTGNTEAFF
NA	TRBV19	14	NA	TRBJ2-7	TGTGCCAGTAGTAACCCTGGGAGGTACTACGAGCAGTACTTC	CASSNPGRYYEQYF
NA	TRBV15	14	NA	TRBJ2-2	TGTGCCACCCGCGGCAGGGGGAACACCGGGGAGCTGTTTTTT	CATRGRGNTGELFF
NA	TRBV4-1	16	NA	TRBJ1-2	TGCGCCAGCAGCCAAGGATCGTCTCAGGCCTACTATGGCTACACCTTC	CASSQGSSQAYYGYTF
NA	TRBV30	11	NA	TRBJ2-1	TGTGCCTGGAGGGGAAGTGATGAGCAGTTCTTC	CAWRGSDEQFF
NA	TRBV30	14	NA	TRBJ2-2	TGTGCCTGGAGTAGGGACGGGAACACCGGGGAGCTGTTTTTT	CAWSRDGNTGELFF
TRBD1	TRBV5-1	13	NA	TRBJ1-1	TGCGCCAGCAGCTCGGAGGGGGCCGGTGAAGCTTTCTTT	CASSSEGAGEAFF
NA	TRBV11-2	18	NA	TRBJ2-2	TGTGCCAGCAGCCTCCGGGAAGCGGGCGAACTGCGTGGCGGGGAGCTGTTTTTT	CASSLREAGELRGGELFF
NA	TRBV5-4	14	once	TRBJ2-2	TGTGCCAGCAGCTCCTTGGAGAACACCGGGGAGCTGTTTTTT	CASSSLENTGELFF
NA	TRBV5-1	13	once	TRBJ2-1	TGCGCCAGCAGCGAGGAAAATTTGGTTGAGCAGTTCTTC	CASSEENLVEQFF
NA	TRBV6-5	15	NA	TRBJ2-7	TGTGCCAGCAGTTACGGAGGGGGGAACGCCTACGAGCAGTACTTC	CASSYGGGNAYEQYF
TRBD1	TRBV19	15	few	TRBJ1-6	TGTGCCAGTAGTATAGGGGACAGGGTGAATTCACCCCTCCACTTT	CASSIGDRVNSPLHF
TRBD1	TRBV7-2	15	NA	TRBJ1-4	TGTGCCAGCAGCCAACAGGGGGGGGAAAGTGAAAAACTGTTTTTT	CASSQQGGESEKLFF
NA	TRBV2	13	NA	TRBJ2-7	TGTGCCAGCACCACTAGCAGCTCCTACGAGCAGTACTTC	CASTTSSSYEQYF
TRBD2	TRBV29-1	14	NA	TRBJ2-1	TGCAGCGTTGAGACTAGCGGGAGACCTGATGAGCAGTTCTTC	CSVETSGRPDEQFF
NA	TRBV7-2	14	few	TRBJ1-1	TGTGCCAGCAGCCCAGGGTTATGGAACACTGAAGCTTTCTTT	CASSPGLWNTEAFF
NA	TRBV6-5	15	NA	TRBJ2-7	TGTGCCAGCAGTTACTCGAACACAGGGATCTACGAGCAGTACTTC	CASSYSNTGIYEQYF
NA	TRBV10-3	13	few	TRBJ1-5	TGTGCCATCTCTATGGCGGACAATCAGCCCCAGCATTTT	CAISMADNQPQHF
TRBD1	TRBV9	15	NA	TRBJ1-1	TGTGCCAGCAGCGCCCATCAGGGGGGGAACACTGAAGCTTTCTTT	CASSAHQGGNTEAFF
TRBD2	TRBV18	14	NA	TRBJ2-5	TGTGCCAGCTCACCAAACAGCGGGGGGGAGACCCAGTACTTC	CASSPNSGGETQYF
NA	TRBV7-7	14	NA	TRBJ2-5	TGTGCTAGCAGCTTAAAAGGAGGGTTGGAGACCCAGTACTTC	CASSLKGGLETQYF
NA	TRBV7-2	13	NA	TRBJ2-5	TGTGCCAGCAGCCCCTCTATACAAGAGACCCAGTACTTC	CASSPSIQETQYF
TRBD2	TRBV7-9	14	NA	TRBJ2-1	TGTGCCAGCAGCCCCCCGGGACTAGTCAATGAGCAGTTCTTC	CASSPPGLVNEQFF
NA	TRBV9	8	NA	TRBJ2-5	TGTGCCAGAGAGACCCAGTACTTC	CARETQYF
NA	TRBV6-1	13	NA	TRBJ1-1	TGTGCCAGCAGTGAAATCGCTCGGACTGAAGCTTTCTTT	CASSEIARTEAFF
NA	TRBV7-7	14	NA	TRBJ2-5	TGTGCTAGCAGCTTAGGTGGGGTCCAAGAGACCCAGTACTTC	CASSLGGVQETQYF
NA	TRBV5-4	14	NA	TRBJ1-6	TGTGCCAGCAGCCTGGATTGGCAGGGGTCACCCCTCCACTTT	CASSLDWQGSPLHF
TRBD2	TRBV4-3	16	NA	TRBJ2-1	TGCGCCAGCAGAAGCGCGGCGGGAGGCTCCTACAATGAGCAGTTCTTC	CASRSAAGGSYNEQFF
NA	TRBV21-1	16	once	TRBJ1-5	TGTGCCAGCAGCAAAGGTGAGACAGGAGGTGTTCAGCCCCAGCATTTT	CASSKGETGGVQPQHF
NA	TRBV11-2	17	NA	TRBJ2-3	TGTGCCAGCAGCCTAGGTTGGGGGGACCCAGGGTTTGATACGCAGTATTTT	CASSLGWGDPGFDTQYF
NA	TRBV6-1	14	NA	TRBJ2-2	TGTGCCAGCAGTGAGGCGGGTGCCACCGGGGAGCTGTTTTTT	CASSEAGATGELFF
TRBD2	TRBV19	16	NA	TRBJ2-1	TGTGCCAGTAGTGTGGGACTAGCGGGGTTGTACAATGAGCAGTTCTTC	CASSVGLAGLYNEQFF
NA	TRBV5-5	13	NA	TRBJ2-3	TGTGCCAGCAGCTTACCTAACACAGATACGCAGTATTTT	CASSLPNTDTQYF
NA	TRBV6-6	13	NA	TRBJ1-1	TGTGCCAGCAGTTTGACAGACCGGATTGAAGCTTTCTTT	CASSLTDRIEAFF
NA	TRBV19	12	NA	TRBJ1-2	TGTGCCAGTAGTATAACCCAGTTCGGCTACACCTTC	CASSITQFGYTF
TRBD2	TRBV4-1	15	NA	TRBJ2-1	TGCGCCAGCAGCCAACTAGCGGGAATATACAATGAGCAGTTCTTC	CASSQLAGIYNEQFF
TRBD2	TRBV4-2	16	once	TRBJ2-3	TGTGCCAGCAGCCAAGATTCCGGGGGGGCAACAGATACGCAGTATTTT	CASSQDSGGATDTQYF